This TCR beta chain stems from a study of blood T cell repertoires in COVID-19. Study-wide background: PBMCs, B-cell-depleted T cells, or T cells were the source of the cDNA or gDNA that made up the material.

From germline, CDR1 is SGHKS and CDR2 YYEKEE (reference sequence). The CDR3 runs to 15 residues. Trimming shortened V by 2 bases and J by 3 bases, and 14 bases separated the two germline ends. Measured with immunoSEQ multiplex PCR; TCRdb has only the in-frame clones, and not every one. Among some 110,000 clones listed, about 89% were seen once. This rearrangement joins TRBV5-5 to TRBJ1-1; a weak D match, TRBD1 (6 bases). The clonotype originates from a man in his forties with acute or convalescent COVID-19. The sequenced sample was peripheral blood. CDR3 sequence reads: CASSLNGGSHTEAFF. In DNA, the CDR3 is TGTGCCAGCAGCTTAAATGGGGGCAGCCACACTGAAGCTTTCTTT.